One and the same sample provided the 22 T cell receptor beta chains below, sequenced in a study of T cells in Graves' hyperthyroidism and ophthalmopathy. Amplification targeted TCR beta CDR3 regions from RNA transcripts. The TCR CDR3 first-round RT-PCR relied on the HTBI primer set. Using its own MiXCR run on the multiplex PCR reads, TCRdb lists one record per CDR3 protein. The sample has around 490,000 distinct CDR3 sequences, about 20% seen once. Source material: blood. The receptors were sampled from a middle-aged man with Graves' ophthalmopathy.

This clonotype was observed a few times. CDR3 nucleotides: TGTGCCATCAGTGACAGCGGGGGGCTAAGCGGGGAGCTGTTTTTT. Amino acid sequence: CAISDSGGLSGELFF. The chain combines TRBV10-3 with TRBJ2-2; 9 nucleotides line up with TRBD2. Germline V CDR1 and CDR2: ENHRY, SYGVKD. CDR3 size: 15 residues. The trim removed 3 bases at V and 7 bases at J, leaving 6 bases unmatched.

This rearrangement joins TRBV4-1 to TRBJ1-1; D gene uncertain. The CDR3 totals 13 residues. Trimming cost V 3 bases and J 10 bases, with 15 bases left between them. Germline CDR1 MGHRA, CDR2 YSYEKL. The CDR3 loop reads CASSHRENVGAFF. The CDR3 nucleotides are TGCGCCAGCAGCCACCGCGAGAACGTAGGAGCTTTCTTT.

This clonotype was seen at least ten times. The chain is built from TRBV7-3 and TRBJ2-1, with D perhaps matching TRBD1 or TRBD2 (5 bases each). V lost 2 bases and J lost 0, with 14 bases in between. CDR1 SGHTA and CDR2 FQGTGA come from the germline V gene. The CDR3 has 17 residues. CDR3: CASSLGEGPASYNEQFF. The CDR3 DNA sequence: TGTGCCAGCAGCTTAGGTGAGGGGCCCGCCTCCTACAATGAGCAGTTCTTC.

This clonotype was recorded at least ten times. V is TRBV7-9 and J is TRBJ2-7; D perhaps matches TRBD1 (6 bases). The CDR3 sequence is 13 residues long. From germline, CDR1 is SEHNR and CDR2 FQNEAQ (reference sequence). The germline V and J ends were trimmed by 5 bases and 9 bases, with 17 bases remaining between them. CDR3 amino acids: CASSGQNWGWQYF. The CDR3, as DNA: TGTGCCAGCAGCGGACAGAACTGGGGATGGCAGTACTTC. Based on the CDR3 plus reference TRBV7-9 and TRBJ2-7, the full variable domain is DTGVSQNPRHKITKRGQNVTFRCDPISEHNRLYWYRQTLGQGPEFLTYFQNEAQLEKSRLLSDRFSAERPKGSFSTLEIQRTEQGDSAMYLCASSGQNWGWQYFGPGTRLTVT.

V is TRBV5-4 and J is TRBJ1-2; D may be TRBD1 (5 bases). Looked up from germline, CDR1 is SGHNT and CDR2 is YYREEE (reference sequence). V lost 4 bases and J lost 5, with 12 bases in between. CDR3 length equals 13 residues. The CDR3 loop reads CASSGGTEYGYTF. CDR3 sequence (DNA): TGTGCCAGCAGCGGCGGGACGGAATATGGCTACACCTTC.

This chain uses TRBV12-3 or TRBV12-4 with TRBJ1-5, with 7 nucleotides matching TRBD1. V was clipped by 4 bases and J by 7 bases; unmatched bases: 7. This CDR3 has 14 residues. The CDR3 loop reads CASSSQGGGQPQHF. The DNA for the CDR3 is TGTGCCAGCAGTTCTCAGGGGGGAGGGCAGCCCCAGCATTTT.

The chain links TRBV29-1 to TRBJ2-3; D is possibly TRBD2 (5 bases). The V gene lost 8 bases and the J gene lost 5 bases, with 14 bases spanning the gap. Germline V lookup: CDR1 SQVTM, CDR2 ANQGSEA. The CDR3 length is 12 residues. The CDR3 nucleotides read TGCAGCTCGCTTCGGGGATTAGATACGCAGTATTTT. Translated: CSSLRGLDTQYF.

The chain employs TRBV7-9 and TRBJ2-1; D possibly corresponds to TRBD2 (6 bases). The CDR3 is 17 residues long. V was trimmed by 4 bases and J by 1 base, leaving 17 bases between them. Germline loops: CDR1 SEHNR, CDR2 FQNEAQ (reference sequence). CDR3 amino acids: CASSSEGLGSSYNEQFF. The CDR3 region has the DNA TGTGCCAGCAGCTCGGAGGGGCTAGGAAGTTCCTACAATGAGCAGTTCTTC.

Only a few counts were recorded for this clonotype. CDR3 residues: CASSSGRSQTQYF. For the CDR3, the DNA is TGCGCCAGCAGCTCCGGTCGCAGTCAGACCCAGTACTTC. The chain combines TRBV5-1 with TRBJ2-5; D unresolved. The CDR3 runs 13 residues. Germline lookup yields CDR1 SGHRS and CDR2 YFSETQ. The ends were cut back, 3 bases at V and 6 bases at J, with 12 bases in the middle.

This clonotype was counted between two and nine times. This chain uses TRBV6-1 with TRBJ2-2; the D gene is possibly TRBD2 (5 bases). V lost 5 bases, J lost 5 bases, and 21 bases lay in between. The germline CDR1 and CDR2 sequences are MNHNS and SASEGT. This CDR3 is built from 17 residues. As DNA, the CDR3 is TGTGCCAGCAGTACTTCAGCGGTTTCAAGGGAGACCGGGGAGCTGTTTTTT. Its protein product is CASSTSAVSRETGELFF.

CDR3 nucleotides: TGTGCCAGCAGCGTACGGGCGGGAGGCACAGATACGCAGTATTTT. Its translation: CASSVRAGGTDTQYF. The V and J genes are TRBV9 and TRBJ2-3; 7 bases map to TRBD2. Germline CDR1 is SGDLS and CDR2 is YYNGEE. V lost 1 base and J lost 1; bases outside the gene matches: 3. The CDR3 sequence is 15 residues long. The full variable domain, with the rest looked up from reference TRBV9 and TRBJ2-3, is DSGVTQTPKHLITATGQRVTLRCSPRSGDLSVYWYQQSLDQGLQFLIQYYNGEERAKGNILERFSAQQFPDLHSELNLSSLELGDSALYFCASSVRAGGTDTQYFGPGTRLTVL.

This clonotype was recorded a few times. This CDR3 reads CASRLTRGQITEQYF. DNA of the CDR3: TGCGCCAGCAGACTGACGAGAGGACAGATAACCGAGCAGTACTTC. The gene calls are TRBV4-1 and TRBJ2-7; perhaps TRBD1 as D (6 bases). CDR1 and CDR2 (germline): MGHRA, YSYEKL. The V and J ends lost 6 bases and 6 bases respectively, with 21 bases between them. The CDR3 extends over 15 amino acids.

This clonotype was seen many times. This chain joins TRBV5-1 and TRBJ2-1; 12 nucleotides line up with TRBD2. Germline CDR1 is SGHRS and CDR2 is YFSETQ. The CDR3 sequence is 16 residues long. Trimming took 5 bases from V and 7 from J; bases not matched to a gene: 10. Written as DNA, the CDR3 is TGCGCCAGCAGGCGGCTAGCGGGAGGGAACGGGAATGAGCAGTTCTTC. As protein: CASRRLAGGNGNEQFF.

This clonotype was seen many times. The chain links TRBV27 to TRBJ2-7; tentative D call: TRBD1 (6 bases). Per germline, CDR1 MNHEY and CDR2 SMNVEV (reference sequence). Trimming shortened V by 7 bases and J by 3 bases, and 13 bases separated the two germline ends. This CDR3 has 13 amino acids. CDR3 protein: CASTGQNDYEQYF. The CDR3 bases are TGTGCCAGCACCGGACAGAATGACTACGAGCAGTACTTC.

The chain employs TRBV6-2 or TRBV6-3 and TRBJ2-3, with 8 bases that match TRBD2. The V segment lost 2 bases and the J segment 5 bases; nucleotides outside the gene matches: 6. The germline V gene has CDR1 MNHEY and CDR2 SVGEGT. The CDR3 loop spans 15 amino acids. The CDR3 spells CASSYGAGAKDTQYF. CDR3 bases: TGTGCCAGCAGTTACGGAGCGGGGGCTAAAGATACGCAGTATTTT.

This clonotype was seen more than once but under ten times. The rearrangement joins TRBV5-1 to TRBJ2-7; 7 bases align to TRBD1. The CDR3 runs to 13 residues. V gave up 4 bases and J gave up 3 bases; unmatched junction bases: 4. From germline, CDR1 is SGHRS and CDR2 YFSETQ. In DNA, the CDR3 is TGCGCCAGCAGCGTTTACAGGGGCTACGAGCAGTACTTC. It specifies CASSVYRGYEQYF.

This clonotype was counted a few times. The chain employs TRBV6-1 and TRBJ1-2; D is unclear. Trimming left V 7 bases short and J 3 bases short, with 9 bases between. Germline V gene lookup returns CDR1 MNHNS and CDR2 SASEGT. The length of the CDR3 is 12 residues. The CDR3 DNA reads as TGTGCCAGCAATGCGGGCGACTATGGCTACACCTTC. The encoded protein is CASNAGDYGYTF.

The chain is built from TRBV7-9 and TRBJ2-1; D is uncertain. The CDR3 is made up of 14 amino acids. V gave up 5 bases and J gave up 5 bases, with 13 bases separating them. In germline, CDR1 is SEHNR, CDR2 FQNEAQ (reference sequence). CDR3 DNA: TGTGCCAGCAGCCATCCGGGTCGGCACAATGAGCAGTTCTTC. Amino acid sequence: CASSHPGRHNEQFF.

The genes are TRBV4-3 and TRBJ2-1; 7 bases are a match to TRBD2. V shed 3 bases and J 0 bases; nucleotides not matched to a gene: 2. CDR1 LGHNA and CDR2 YSLEER come from the germline V gene. CDR3 length equals 15 residues. DNA of the CDR3: TGCGCCAGCAGCCAGACTAGCCGCTCCTACAATGAGCAGTTCTTC. Amino acid sequence: CASSQTSRSYNEQFF.

V usage is TRBV13 and J usage is TRBJ2-1; 8 nucleotides match TRBD2. Per germline, CDR1 PRHDT and CDR2 FYEKMQ (reference sequence). This CDR3 is 14 amino acids long. The V segment lost 3 bases and the J segment 3 bases; nucleotides outside the gene matches: 1. For the CDR3, the DNA is TGTGCCAGCAGCTTTAGCGGGAACTACAATGAGCAGTTCTTC. Its protein is CASSFSGNYNEQFF.

The chain recombines TRBV20-1 with TRBJ2-1, with D possibly matching TRBD2 (5 bases). The CDR3 runs 15 residues. Per the germline V gene, CDR1 is DFQATT and CDR2 is SNEGSKA (reference sequence). Trimming cost V 6 bases and J 0 bases, with 15 bases left between them. This chain's CDR3 is CSAEWESSSYNEQFF. CDR3 in DNA: TGCAGTGCGGAGTGGGAGAGCAGCTCCTACAATGAGCAGTTCTTC.

This clonotype was detected once. This rearrangement joins TRBV6-1 to TRBJ2-1; 8 nucleotides align to TRBD2. CDR1 is MNHNS and CDR2 is SASEGT in the germline V gene. The CDR3 has 16 residues. J was trimmed by 7 bases and V by 2 bases; bases with no gene match: 10. In nucleotides, the CDR3 is TGTGCCAGCAGTGAATTTACGGGAGGGCCGAAGAATGAGCAGTTCTTC. This translates into CASSEFTGGPKNEQFF.